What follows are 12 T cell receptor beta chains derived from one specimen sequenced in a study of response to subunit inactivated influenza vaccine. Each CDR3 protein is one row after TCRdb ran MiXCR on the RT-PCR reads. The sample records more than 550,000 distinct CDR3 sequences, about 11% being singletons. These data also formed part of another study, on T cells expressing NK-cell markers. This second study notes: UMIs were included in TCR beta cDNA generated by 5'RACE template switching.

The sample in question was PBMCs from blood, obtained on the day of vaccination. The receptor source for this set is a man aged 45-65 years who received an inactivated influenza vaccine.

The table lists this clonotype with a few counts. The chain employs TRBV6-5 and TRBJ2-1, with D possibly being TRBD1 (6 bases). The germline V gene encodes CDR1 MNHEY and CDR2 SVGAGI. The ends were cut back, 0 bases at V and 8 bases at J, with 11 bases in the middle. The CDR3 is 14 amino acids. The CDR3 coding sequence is TGTGCCAGCAGTTACTCGTTTTCAGGGGATGAGCAGTTCTTC. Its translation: CASSYSFSGDEQFF.

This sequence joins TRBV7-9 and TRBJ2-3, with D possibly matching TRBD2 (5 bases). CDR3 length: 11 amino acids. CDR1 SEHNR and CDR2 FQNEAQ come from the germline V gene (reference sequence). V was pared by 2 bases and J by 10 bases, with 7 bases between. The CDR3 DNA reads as TGTGCCAGCAGCTTAACAGCGGCGCAGTATTTT. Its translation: CASSLTAAQYF.

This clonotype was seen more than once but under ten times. CDR3 in amino acids: CASSSPGTSGNYEQYF. For the CDR3, the DNA is TGTGCCAGCAGCTCTCCCGGGACTAGCGGCAACTACGAGCAGTACTTC. The chain is built from TRBV11-1 and TRBJ2-7; TRBD2 matches at 11 bases. The junction had 8 bases not matched to a gene; V was cut back by 4 bases and J by 3 bases. CDR3 length equals 16 residues. Germline CDR1 SGHAT, CDR2 FQDESV (reference sequence).

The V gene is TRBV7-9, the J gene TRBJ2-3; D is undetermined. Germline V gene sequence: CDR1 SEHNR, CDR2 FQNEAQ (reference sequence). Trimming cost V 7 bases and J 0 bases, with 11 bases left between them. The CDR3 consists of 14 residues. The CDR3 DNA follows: TGTGCCAGCATTACCGGCCGAAGCACAGATACGCAGTATTTT. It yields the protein CASITGRSTDTQYF.

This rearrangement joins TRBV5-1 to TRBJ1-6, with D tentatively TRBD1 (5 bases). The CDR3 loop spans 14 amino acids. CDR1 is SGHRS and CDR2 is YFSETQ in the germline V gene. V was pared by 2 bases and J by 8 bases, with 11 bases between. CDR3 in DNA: TGCGCCAGCAGCTTCCAGGGTACTGATTCACCCCTCCACTTT. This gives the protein CASSFQGTDSPLHF. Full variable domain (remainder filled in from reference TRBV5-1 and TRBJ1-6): KAGVTQTPRYLIKTRGQQVTLSCSPISGHRSVSWYQQTPGQGLQFLFEYFSETQRNKGNFPGRFSGRQFSNSRSEMNVSTLELGDSALYLCASSFQGTDSPLHFGNGTRLTVT.

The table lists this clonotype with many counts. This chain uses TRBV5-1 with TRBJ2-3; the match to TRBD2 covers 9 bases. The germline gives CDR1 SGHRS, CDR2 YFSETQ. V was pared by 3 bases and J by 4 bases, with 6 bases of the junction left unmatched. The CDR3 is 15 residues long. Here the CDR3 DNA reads TGCGCCAGCAGCTCGACTAGCGGCAGATCAGATACGCAGTATTTT. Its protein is CASSSTSGRSDTQYF.

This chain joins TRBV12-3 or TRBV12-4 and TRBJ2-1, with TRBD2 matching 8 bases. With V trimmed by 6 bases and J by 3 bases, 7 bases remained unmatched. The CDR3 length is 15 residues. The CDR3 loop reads CASRHTGTSYNEQFF. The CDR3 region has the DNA TGTGCCAGCAGACACACCGGGACTAGCTACAATGAGCAGTTCTTC.

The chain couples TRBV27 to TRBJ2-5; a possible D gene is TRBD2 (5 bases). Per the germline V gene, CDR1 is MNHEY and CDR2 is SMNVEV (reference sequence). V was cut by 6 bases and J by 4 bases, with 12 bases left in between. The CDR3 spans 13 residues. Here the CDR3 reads CASSSRRGETQYF. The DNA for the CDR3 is TGTGCCAGCAGCTCCCGACGGGGAGAGACCCAGTACTTC.

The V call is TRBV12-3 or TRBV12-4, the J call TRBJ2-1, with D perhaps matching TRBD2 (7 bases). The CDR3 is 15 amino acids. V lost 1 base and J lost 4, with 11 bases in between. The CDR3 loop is CASSLGEGGYNEQFF. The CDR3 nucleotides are TGTGCCAGCAGTTTAGGGGAGGGGGGGTACAATGAGCAGTTCTTC.

As DNA, the CDR3 is TGCGCCAGCAGCCAGAATAGCGGGGGAATTCAGTACTTC. Translated: CASSQNSGGIQYF. V gene TRBV4-1 combines with J gene TRBJ2-4; TRBD2 matches at 9 bases. V dropped 3 bases and J dropped 10; count of bases not matched to a gene: 4. The CDR3 has 13 residues. The germline V gene encodes CDR1 MGHRA and CDR2 YSYEKL.

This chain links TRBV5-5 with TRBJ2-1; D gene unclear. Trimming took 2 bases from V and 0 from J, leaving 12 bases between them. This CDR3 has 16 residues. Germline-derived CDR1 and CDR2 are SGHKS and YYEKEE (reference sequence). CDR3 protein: CASSFEGISSYNEQFF. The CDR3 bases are TGTGCCAGCAGCTTCGAAGGTATCAGCTCCTACAATGAGCAGTTCTTC.

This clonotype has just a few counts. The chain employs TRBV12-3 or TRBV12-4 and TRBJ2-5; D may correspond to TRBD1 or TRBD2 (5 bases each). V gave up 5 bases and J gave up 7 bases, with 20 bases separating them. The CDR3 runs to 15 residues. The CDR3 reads CASSPWDVSKGTQYF. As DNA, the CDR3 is TGTGCCAGCAGTCCCTGGGACGTTTCTAAAGGGACCCAGTACTTC.